This T cell receptor beta chain was captured by sequencing in a study of glioma-infiltrating T cells (dated by TCRdb to between 2015 and 2016). Some background on the complete study: TCR alpha- and beta-chain repertoires were sequenced from glioma tissue, non-neoplastic brain tissue and matched peripheral blood mononuclear cells. Each tissue-infiltrating repertoire was compared with the same patient's peripheral blood repertoire to measure divergence between tissue and blood T-cell populations. The paired cohort comprised three low-grade glioma patients, 8 or 9 primary glioblastoma patients and three non-glioma patients contributing non-neoplastic brain tissue.

The iRepertoire nested amplicon-rescue multiplex PCR (arm-PCR) platform was used to amplify TCR alpha and beta CDR3 regions from RNA. One-step reverse transcription and amplification used about 100-400 ng of tissue mRNA or PBMC total RNA as input. Following bead purification, Illumina adapters were added by a secondary multiplex PCR, and the libraries were gel-purified between 200 and 400 bp. The libraries contained internal 6-nucleotide barcodes that were used for demultiplexing. The libraries were sequenced on an Illumina MiSeq using 2x220 or 2x250 nucleotide paired-end reads. Regarding the original processing steps: Paired reads were merged with FLASH 1.2.11 and aligned to the GRCh37 human genome with BWA-MEM before extracting TRA and TRB reads. V and J assignment used an IMGT-derived reference of cassette sequences and CDR3 motifs that included pseudogenes. Reads were translated in three frames, and productive CDR3s were defined as those with a C...FGXG motif and no stop codons. A clonotype was defined as a unique combination of a V-J cassette pair and a CDR3 amino acid sequence. Reads were filtered by Hamming distance, thresholded by each sample's sequence error rate in mapped regions. TCRdb reprocessing: public reads trimmed at Q25 with fastp, clones called with MiXCR, in-frame beta chains kept. Duplicate CDR3 protein sequences are folded into a single record with the most common DNA and genes. These V and J calls originate from TCRdb's pipeline instead of the authors' own analysis. For this sample there are roughly 100,000 distinct CDR3 sequences; 29% appear just once. Clones ranked in the top ten supply approximately 43% of the sample.

Study-wide conclusions, independent of this receptor: Group comparisons were based on small numbers of patients: three non-neoplastic, three low-grade glioma and roughly 8 glioblastoma patients. VJ-independent divergence between tissue and blood was below expectation in non-neoplastic patients but above expectation in all gliomas, especially low-grade gliomas. Very few CDR3 sequences were found to be shared between tissue and blood, and this scarcity was attributed to high CDR3 diversity and limited sampling.

Spanning cysteine to phenylalanine, the CDR3 consists of 13 amino acids. Only CDR3 DNA is held: 39 bases, read in frame from base 1. Deletion took 5 bases off V and 3 bases off J, with a span of 10 bases between the germline ends. The germline V gene gives CDR1 as SGHDT and CDR2 as YYEEEE. This clonotype was observed a handful of times. It has no known antigen specificity. No much larger clone exists at a distance of one base, and base qualities are not known. Sequencing used glioma tissue, nonneoplastic brain tissue, or PBMCs (not recorded which). The chain couples TRBV5-6 to TRBJ2-3; the D gene lacks a confident call. The clonotype was recovered from a human donor with low-grade glioma or glioblastoma, undergoing nonglioma brain surgery, or in good health (not recorded which). DNA sequence: TGTGCCAGCAGTTTCTATACTACAGATACGCAGTATTTT. Protein translation: CASSFYTTDTQYF. Reference TRBV5-6 and TRBJ2-3 genes cover what lies past the CDR3, so the full variable domain is DAGVTQSPTHLIKTRGQQVTLRCSPKSGHDTVSWYQQALGQGPQFIFQYYEEEERQRGNFPDRFSGHQFPNYSSELNVNALLLGDSALYLCASSFYTTDTQYFGPGTRLTVL.